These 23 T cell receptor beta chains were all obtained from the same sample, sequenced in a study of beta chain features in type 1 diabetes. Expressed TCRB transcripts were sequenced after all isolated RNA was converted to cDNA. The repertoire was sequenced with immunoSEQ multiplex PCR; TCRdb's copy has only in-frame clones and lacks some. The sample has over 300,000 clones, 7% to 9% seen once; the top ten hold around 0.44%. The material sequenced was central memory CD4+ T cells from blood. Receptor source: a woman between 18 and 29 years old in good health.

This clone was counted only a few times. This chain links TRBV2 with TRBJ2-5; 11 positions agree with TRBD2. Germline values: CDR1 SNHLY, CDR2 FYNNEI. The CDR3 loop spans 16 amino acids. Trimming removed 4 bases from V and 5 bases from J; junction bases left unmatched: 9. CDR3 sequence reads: CASSGGSGRAAETQYF. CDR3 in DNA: TGTGCCAGCAGTGGGGGTAGCGGGAGGGCCGCCGAGACCCAGTACTTC.

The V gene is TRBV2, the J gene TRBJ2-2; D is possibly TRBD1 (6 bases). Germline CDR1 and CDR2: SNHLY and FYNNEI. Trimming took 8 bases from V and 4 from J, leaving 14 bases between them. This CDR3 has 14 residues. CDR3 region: CASGNRVGTGELFF. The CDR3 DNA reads TGTGCCAGCGGTAACAGGGTGGGCACCGGGGAGCTGTTTTTT.

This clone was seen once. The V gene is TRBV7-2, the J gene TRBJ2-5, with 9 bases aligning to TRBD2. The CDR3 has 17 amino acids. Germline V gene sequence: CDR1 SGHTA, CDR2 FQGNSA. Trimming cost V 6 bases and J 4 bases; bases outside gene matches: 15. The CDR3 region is CASRREIAGEGLETQYF. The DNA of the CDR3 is TGTGCCAGCAGGCGGGAAATAGCGGGAGAGGGTCTAGAGACCCAGTACTTC. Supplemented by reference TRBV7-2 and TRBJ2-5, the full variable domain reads GAGVSQSPSNKVTEKGKDVELRCDPISGHTALYWYRQSLGQGLEFLIYFQGNSAPDKSGLPSDRFSAERTGGSVSTLTIQRTQQEDSAVYLCASRREIAGEGLETQYFGPGTRLLVL.

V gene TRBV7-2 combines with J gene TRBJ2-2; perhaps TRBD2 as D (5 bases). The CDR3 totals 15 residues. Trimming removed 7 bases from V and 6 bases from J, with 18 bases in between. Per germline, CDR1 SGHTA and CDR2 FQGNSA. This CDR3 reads CASIADSRFSGELFF. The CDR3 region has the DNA TGTGCCAGCATCGCGGACTCACGGTTCTCCGGGGAGCTGTTTTTT.

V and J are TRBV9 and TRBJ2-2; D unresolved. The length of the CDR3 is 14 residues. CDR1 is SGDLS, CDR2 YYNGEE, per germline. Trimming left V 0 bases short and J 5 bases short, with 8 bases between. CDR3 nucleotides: TGTGCCAGCAGCGTAGCTGGCGGAACCGGGGAGCTGTTTTTT. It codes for CASSVAGGTGELFF.

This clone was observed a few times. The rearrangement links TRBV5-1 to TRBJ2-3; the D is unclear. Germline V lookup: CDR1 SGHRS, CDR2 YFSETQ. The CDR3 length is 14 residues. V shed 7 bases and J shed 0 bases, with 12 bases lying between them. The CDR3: CASQFLASTDTQYF. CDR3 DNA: TGCGCCAGCCAGTTCCTTGCTAGCACAGATACGCAGTATTTT.

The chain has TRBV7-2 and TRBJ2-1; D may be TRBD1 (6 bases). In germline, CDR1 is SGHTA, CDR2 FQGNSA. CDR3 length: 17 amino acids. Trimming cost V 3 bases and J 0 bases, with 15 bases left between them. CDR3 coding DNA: TGTGCCAGCAGCTTGGTTAAAACGGGACACTCCTACAATGAGCAGTTCTTC. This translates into CASSLVKTGHSYNEQFF.

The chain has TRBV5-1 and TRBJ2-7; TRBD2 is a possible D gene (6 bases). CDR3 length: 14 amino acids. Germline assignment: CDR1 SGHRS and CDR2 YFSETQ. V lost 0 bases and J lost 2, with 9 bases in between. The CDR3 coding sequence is TGCGCCAGCAGCTTGGTAGGCGGGACCTACGAGCAGTACTTC. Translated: CASSLVGGTYEQYF.

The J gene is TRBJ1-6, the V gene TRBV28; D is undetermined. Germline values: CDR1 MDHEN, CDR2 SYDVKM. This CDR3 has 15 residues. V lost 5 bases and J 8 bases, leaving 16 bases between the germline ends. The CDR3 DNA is TGTGCCAGCAGTCCCCCACGCGGGCAGTATTCACCCCTCCACTTT. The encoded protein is CASSPPRGQYSPLHF.

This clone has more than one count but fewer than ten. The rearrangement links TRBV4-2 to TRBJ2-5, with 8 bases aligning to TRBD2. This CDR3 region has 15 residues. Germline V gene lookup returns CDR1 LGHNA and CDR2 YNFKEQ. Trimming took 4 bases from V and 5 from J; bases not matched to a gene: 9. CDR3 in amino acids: CASSPRAGDVETQYF. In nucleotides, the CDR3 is TGTGCCAGCAGCCCTAGAGCGGGAGACGTGGAGACCCAGTACTTC.

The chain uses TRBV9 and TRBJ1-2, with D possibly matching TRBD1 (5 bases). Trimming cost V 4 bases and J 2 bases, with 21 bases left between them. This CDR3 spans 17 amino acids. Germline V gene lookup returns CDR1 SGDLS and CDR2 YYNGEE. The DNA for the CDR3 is TGTGCCAGCAGCCCGGGAGGGACGGGCCCCCAAAACTATGGCTACACCTTC. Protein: CASSPGGTGPQNYGYTF.

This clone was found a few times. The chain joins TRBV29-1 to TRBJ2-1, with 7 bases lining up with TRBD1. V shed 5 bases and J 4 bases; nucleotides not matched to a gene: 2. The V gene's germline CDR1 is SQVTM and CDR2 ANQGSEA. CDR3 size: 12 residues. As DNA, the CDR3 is TGCAGCGTTCAACAGGGGTACAATGAGCAGTTCTTC. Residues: CSVQQGYNEQFF.

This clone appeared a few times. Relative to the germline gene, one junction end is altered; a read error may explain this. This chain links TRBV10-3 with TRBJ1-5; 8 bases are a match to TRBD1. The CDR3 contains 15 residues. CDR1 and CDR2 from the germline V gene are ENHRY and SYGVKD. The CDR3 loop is CASSSTGTGNQPQHF. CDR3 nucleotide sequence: TGTGCCAGCAGTTCCACCGGGACAGGTAATCAGCCCCAGCATTTT.

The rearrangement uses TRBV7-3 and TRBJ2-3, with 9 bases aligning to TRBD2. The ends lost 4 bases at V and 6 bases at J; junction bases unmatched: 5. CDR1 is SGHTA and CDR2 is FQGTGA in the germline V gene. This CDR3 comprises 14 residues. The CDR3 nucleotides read TGTGCCAGCAGCTCCACCGGGACTAGCGATACGCAGTATTTT. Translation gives CASSSTGTSDTQYF. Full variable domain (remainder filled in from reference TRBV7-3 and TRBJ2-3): GAGVSQTPSNKVTEKGKYVELRCDPISGHTALYWYRQSLGQGPEFLIYFQGTGAADDSGLPNDRFFAVRPEGSVSTLKIQRTERGDSAVYLCASSSTGTSDTQYFGPGTRLTVL.

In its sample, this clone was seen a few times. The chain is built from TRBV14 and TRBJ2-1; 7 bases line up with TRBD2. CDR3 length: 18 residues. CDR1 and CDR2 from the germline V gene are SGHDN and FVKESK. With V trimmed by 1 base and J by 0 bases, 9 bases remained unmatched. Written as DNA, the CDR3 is TGTGCCAGCAGCCAAGTGGGCGGGGTAGCGGGCTCCTACAATGAGCAGTTCTTC. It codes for CASSQVGGVAGSYNEQFF.

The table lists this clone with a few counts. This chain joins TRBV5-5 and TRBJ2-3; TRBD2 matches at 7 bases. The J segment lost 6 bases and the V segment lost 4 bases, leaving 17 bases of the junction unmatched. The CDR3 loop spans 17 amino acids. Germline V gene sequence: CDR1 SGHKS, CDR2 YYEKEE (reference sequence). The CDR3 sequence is CASSQVGAGPVKDTQYF. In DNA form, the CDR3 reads TGTGCCAGCAGCCAAGTTGGAGCGGGACCCGTCAAGGATACGCAGTATTTT.

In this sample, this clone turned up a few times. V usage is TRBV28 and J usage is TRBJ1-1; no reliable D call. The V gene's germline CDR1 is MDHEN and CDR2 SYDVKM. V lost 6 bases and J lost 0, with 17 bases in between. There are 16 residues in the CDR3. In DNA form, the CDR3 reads TGTGCCAGCAGGGGCTCGGGCGTGGGTATGAACACTGAAGCTTTCTTT. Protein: CASRGSGVGMNTEAFF.

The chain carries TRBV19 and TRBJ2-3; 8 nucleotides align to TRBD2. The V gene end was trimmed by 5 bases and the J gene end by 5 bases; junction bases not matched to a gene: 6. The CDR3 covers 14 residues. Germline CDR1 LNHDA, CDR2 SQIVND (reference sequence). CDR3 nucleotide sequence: TGTGCCAGTAGTTTGGTAGCGGGACAAGATACGCAGTATTTT. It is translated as CASSLVAGQDTQYF.

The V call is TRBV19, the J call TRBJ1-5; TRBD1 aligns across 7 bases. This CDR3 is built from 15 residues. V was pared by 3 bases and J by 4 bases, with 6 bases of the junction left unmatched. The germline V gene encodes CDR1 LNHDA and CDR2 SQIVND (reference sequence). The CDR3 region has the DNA TGTGCCAGTAGTATTATCGGGACAGCGAATCAGCCCCAGCATTTT. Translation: CASSIIGTANQPQHF. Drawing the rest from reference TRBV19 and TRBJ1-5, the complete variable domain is DGGITQSPKYLFRKEGQNVTLSCEQNLNHDAMYWYRQDPGQGLRLIYYSQIVNDFQKGDIAEGYSVSREKKESFPLTVTSAQKNPTAFYLCASSIIGTANQPQHFGDGTRLSIL.

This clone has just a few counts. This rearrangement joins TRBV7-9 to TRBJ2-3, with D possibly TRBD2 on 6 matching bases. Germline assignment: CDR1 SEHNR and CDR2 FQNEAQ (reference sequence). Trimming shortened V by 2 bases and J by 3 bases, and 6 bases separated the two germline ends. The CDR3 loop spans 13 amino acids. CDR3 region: CASSLRETDTQYF. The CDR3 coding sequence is TGTGCCAGCAGCTTACGGGAGACAGATACGCAGTATTTT.

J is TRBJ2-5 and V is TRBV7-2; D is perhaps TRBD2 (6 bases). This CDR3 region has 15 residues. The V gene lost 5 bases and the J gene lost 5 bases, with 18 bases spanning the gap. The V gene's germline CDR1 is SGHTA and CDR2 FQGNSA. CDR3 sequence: CASSRVAGSGETQYF. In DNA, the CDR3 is TGTGCCAGCAGCCGAGTGGCGGGATCTGGGGAGACCCAGTACTTC.

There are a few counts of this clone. CDR3 sequence: CSVMLQETQYF. The CDR3 bases are TGCAGCGTCATGCTCCAAGAGACCCAGTACTTC. The rearrangement links TRBV29-1 to TRBJ2-5; D is unresolved. CDR3 length: 11 residues. V was shortened by 6 bases and J by 1 base, with 6 bases between the two germline ends. Looked up from germline, CDR1 is SQVTM and CDR2 is ANQGSEA.

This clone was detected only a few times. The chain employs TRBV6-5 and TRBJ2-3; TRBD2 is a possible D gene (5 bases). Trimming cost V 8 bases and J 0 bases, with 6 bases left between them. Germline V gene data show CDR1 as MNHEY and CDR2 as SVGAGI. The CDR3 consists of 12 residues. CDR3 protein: CASCGSTDTQYF. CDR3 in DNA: TGTGCCAGCTGCGGGAGCACAGATACGCAGTATTTT.